This TCR beta chain emerged from a study of T cell repertoires in cytomegalovirus infection. The wider study: In public TCR beta signatures, there were indications of both CMV infection and matching HLA type.

General observations from the study: Pooled public TCR beta family frequency picked out CMV carriers with the relevant HLA.

Trimming removed 3 bases at V and 1 base at J, with 15 bases between. Per germline, CDR1 SNHLY and CDR2 FYNNEI. The CDR3 loop spans 16 amino acids. A few counts support this clonotype. Its specificity is unknown. One entry per CDR3 protein results from TCRdb running MiXCR on the reads. The table includes roughly 170,000 distinct CDR3 sequences, about a fifth detected once. The source material was CD8+ T cells from cultured PBMCs, sampled from culture after CMV antigen stimulation. The origin of this receptor is a human donor in good health (CMV status not recorded). Some clones in this sample may be carry-over from other donors' samples. This chain joins TRBV2 and TRBJ1-1; possible D gene TRBD1, 5 bases. The chain's CDR3 is CASSDPGLTGNTEAFF. CDR3 coding DNA: TGTGCCAGCAGTGACCCAGGGTTGACGGGGAACACTGAAGCTTTCTTT.